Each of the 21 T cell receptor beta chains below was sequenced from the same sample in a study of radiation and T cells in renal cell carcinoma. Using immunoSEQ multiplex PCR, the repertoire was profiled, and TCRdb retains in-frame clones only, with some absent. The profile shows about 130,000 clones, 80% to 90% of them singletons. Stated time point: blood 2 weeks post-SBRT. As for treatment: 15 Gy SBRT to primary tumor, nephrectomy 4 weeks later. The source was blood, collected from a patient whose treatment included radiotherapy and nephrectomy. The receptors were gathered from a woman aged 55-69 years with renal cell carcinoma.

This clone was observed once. The CDR3 region is CASSFKLPYEQYF. In DNA, the CDR3 is TGTGCCAGCAGTTTTAAGCTCCCCTACGAGCAGTACTTC. This rearrangement joins TRBV28 to TRBJ2-7; the D is unclear. Germline V gene sequence: CDR1 MDHEN, CDR2 SYDVKM. The CDR3 runs to 13 residues. V lost 3 bases and J lost 2, with 8 bases in between. The entire variable domain, with the rest obtained from reference TRBV28 and TRBJ2-7, is as follows: DVKVTQSSRYLVKRTGEKVFLECVQDMDHENMFWYRQDPGLGLRLIYFSYDVKMKEKGDIPEGYSVSREKKERFSLILESASTNQTSMYLCASSFKLPYEQYFGPGTRLTVT.

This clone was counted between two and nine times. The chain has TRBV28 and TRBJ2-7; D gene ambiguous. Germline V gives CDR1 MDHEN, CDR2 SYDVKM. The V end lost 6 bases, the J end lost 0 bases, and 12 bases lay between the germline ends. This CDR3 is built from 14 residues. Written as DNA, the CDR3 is TGTGCCAGCAGACTTCTGGGAAGCTCCTACGAGCAGTACTTC. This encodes CASRLLGSSYEQYF.

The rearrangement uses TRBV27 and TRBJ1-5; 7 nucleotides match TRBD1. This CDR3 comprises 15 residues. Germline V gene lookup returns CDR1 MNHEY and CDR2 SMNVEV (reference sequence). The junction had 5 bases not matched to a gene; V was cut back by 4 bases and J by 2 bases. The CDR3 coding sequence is TGTGCCAGCAGTTCCGGGACAGCCGGCAATCAGCCCCAGCATTTT. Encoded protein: CASSSGTAGNQPQHF.

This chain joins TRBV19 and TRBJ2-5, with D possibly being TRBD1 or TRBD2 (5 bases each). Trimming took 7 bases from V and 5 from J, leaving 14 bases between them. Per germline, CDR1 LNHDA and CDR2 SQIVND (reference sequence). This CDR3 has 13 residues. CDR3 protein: CASTAGRGETQYF. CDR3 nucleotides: TGTGCCAGTACCGCCGGACGGGGCGAGACCCAGTACTTC.

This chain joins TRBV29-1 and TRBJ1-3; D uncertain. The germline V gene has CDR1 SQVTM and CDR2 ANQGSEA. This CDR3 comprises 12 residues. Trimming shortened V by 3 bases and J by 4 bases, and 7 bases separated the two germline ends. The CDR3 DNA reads TGCAGCGTTGATGAGGGAGGAAACACCATATATTTT. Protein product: CSVDEGGNTIYF.

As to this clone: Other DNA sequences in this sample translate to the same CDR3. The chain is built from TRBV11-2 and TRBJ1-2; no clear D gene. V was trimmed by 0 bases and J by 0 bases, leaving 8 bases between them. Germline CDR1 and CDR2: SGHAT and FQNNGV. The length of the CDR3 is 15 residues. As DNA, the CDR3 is TGTGCCAGCAGCTTAGAAGGGTCAGCTAACTATGGCTACACCTTC. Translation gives CASSLEGSANYGYTF.

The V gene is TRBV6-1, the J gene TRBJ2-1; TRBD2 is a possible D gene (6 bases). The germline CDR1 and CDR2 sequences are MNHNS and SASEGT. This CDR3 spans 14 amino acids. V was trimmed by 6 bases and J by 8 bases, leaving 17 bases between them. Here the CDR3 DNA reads TGTGCCAGCAGGCCGGGACTCTACCCAGATGAGCAGTTCTTC. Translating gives CASRPGLYPDEQFF.

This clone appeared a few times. CDR3 protein: CASSIQGQENSPLHF. The CDR3 DNA sequence: TGTGCCAGTAGTATACAGGGACAGGAAAATTCACCCCTCCACTTT. The chain is built from TRBV19 and TRBJ1-6; 8 nucleotides line up with TRBD1. Germline assignment: CDR1 LNHDA and CDR2 SQIVND (reference sequence). J was trimmed by 7 bases and V by 2 bases; bases with no gene match: 4. The CDR3 loop spans 15 amino acids.

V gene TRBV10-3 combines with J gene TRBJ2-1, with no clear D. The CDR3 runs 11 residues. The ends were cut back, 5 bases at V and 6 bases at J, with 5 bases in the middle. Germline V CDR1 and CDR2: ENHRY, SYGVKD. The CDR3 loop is CAISQANEQFF. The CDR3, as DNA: TGTGCCATCAGTCAAGCCAATGAGCAGTTCTTC.

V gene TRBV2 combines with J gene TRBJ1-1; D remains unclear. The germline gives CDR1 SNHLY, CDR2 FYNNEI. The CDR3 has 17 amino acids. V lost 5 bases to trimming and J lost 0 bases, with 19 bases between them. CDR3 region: CASSFPPGGLMNTEAFF. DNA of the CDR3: TGTGCCAGCAGTTTCCCCCCTGGAGGATTAATGAACACTGAAGCTTTCTTT.

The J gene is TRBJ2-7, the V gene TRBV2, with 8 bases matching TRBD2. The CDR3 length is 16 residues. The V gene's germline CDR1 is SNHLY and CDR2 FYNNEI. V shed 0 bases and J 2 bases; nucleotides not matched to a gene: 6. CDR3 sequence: CASSEALAGPAYEQYF. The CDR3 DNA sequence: TGTGCCAGCAGTGAAGCGTTAGCGGGACCGGCCTACGAGCAGTACTTC.

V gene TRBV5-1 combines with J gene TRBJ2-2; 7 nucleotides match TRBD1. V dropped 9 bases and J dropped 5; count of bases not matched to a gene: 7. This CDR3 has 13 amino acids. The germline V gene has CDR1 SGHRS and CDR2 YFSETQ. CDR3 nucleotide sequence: TGCGCCATCTTGACAGGGCAAACCGGGGAGCTGTTTTTT. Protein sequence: CAILTGQTGELFF.

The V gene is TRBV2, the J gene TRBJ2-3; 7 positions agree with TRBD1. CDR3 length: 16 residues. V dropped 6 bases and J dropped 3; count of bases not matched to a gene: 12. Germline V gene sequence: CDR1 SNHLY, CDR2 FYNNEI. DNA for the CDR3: TGTGCCAGCAGAGTAGACAGGGCCCGTGTGACAGATACGCAGTATTTT. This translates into CASRVDRARVTDTQYF.

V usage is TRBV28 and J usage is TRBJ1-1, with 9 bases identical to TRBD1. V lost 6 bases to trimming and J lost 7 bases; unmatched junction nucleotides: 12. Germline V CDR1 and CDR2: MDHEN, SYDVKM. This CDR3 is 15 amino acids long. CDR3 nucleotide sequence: TGTGCCAGCAGCCTAGCAACCGGGACAGGGAGTGAAGCTTTCTTT. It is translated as CASSLATGTGSEAFF.

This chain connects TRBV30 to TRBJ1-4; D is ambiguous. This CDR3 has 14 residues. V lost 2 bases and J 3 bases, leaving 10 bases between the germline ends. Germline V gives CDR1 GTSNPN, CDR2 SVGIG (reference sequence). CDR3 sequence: CAWSMGTANEKLFF. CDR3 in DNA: TGTGCCTGGAGTATGGGAACAGCTAATGAAAAACTGTTTTTT.

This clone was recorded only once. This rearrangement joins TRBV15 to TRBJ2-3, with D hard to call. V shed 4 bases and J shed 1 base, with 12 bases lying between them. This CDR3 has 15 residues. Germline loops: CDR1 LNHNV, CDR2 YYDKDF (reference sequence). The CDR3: CATSKDRWGTDTQYF. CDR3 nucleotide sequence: TGTGCCACCAGCAAAGATAGGTGGGGCACAGATACGCAGTATTTT. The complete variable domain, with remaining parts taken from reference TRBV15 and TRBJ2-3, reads DAMVIQNPRYQVTQFGKPVTLSCSQTLNHNVMYWYQQKSSQAPKLLFHYYDKDFNNEADTPDNFQSRRPNTSFCFLDIRSPGLGDTAMYLCATSKDRWGTDTQYFGPGTRLTVL.

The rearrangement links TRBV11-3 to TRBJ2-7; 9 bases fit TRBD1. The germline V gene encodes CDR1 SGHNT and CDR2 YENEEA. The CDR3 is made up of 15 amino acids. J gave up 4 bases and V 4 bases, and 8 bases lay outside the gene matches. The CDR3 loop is CASSYAGTGSYEQYF. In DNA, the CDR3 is TGTGCCAGCAGCTATGCGGGGACAGGGTCGTACGAGCAGTACTTC.

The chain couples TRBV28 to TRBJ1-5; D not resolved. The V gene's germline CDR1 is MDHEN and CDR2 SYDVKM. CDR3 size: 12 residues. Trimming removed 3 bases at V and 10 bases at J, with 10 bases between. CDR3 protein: CASSFDPRPQHF. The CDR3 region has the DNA TGTGCCAGCAGTTTTGACCCCCGTCCCCAGCATTTT.

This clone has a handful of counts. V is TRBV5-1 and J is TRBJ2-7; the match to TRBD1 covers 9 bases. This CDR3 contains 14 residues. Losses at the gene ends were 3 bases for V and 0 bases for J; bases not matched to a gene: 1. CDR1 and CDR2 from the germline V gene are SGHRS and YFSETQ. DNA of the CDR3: TGCGCCAGCAGCTCGACAGGGGGCTCCTACGAGCAGTACTTC. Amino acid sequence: CASSSTGGSYEQYF.

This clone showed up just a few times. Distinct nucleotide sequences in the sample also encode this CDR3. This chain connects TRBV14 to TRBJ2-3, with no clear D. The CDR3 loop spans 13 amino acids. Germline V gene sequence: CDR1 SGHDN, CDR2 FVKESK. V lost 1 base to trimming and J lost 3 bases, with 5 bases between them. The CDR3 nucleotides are TGTGCCAGCAGCCAAGGGGGTACAGATACGCAGTATTTT. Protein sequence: CASSQGGTDTQYF.

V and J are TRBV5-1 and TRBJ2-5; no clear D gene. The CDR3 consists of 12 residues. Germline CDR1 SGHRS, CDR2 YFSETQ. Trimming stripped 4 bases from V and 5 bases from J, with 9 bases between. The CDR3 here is CASSLNRETQYF. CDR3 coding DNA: TGCGCCAGCAGCCTAAATAGGGAGACCCAGTACTTC.